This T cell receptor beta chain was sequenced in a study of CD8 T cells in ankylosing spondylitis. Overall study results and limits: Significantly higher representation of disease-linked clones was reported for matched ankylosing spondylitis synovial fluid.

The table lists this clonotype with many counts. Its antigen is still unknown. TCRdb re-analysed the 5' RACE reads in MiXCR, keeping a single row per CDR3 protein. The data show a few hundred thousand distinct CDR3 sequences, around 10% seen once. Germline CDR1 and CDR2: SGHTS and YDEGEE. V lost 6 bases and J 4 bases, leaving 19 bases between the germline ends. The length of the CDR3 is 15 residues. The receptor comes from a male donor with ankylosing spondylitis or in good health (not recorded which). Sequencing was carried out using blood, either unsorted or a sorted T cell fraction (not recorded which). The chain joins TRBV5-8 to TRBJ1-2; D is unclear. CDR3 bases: TGTGCCAGCACCCCACAGTACGGGGAGGGCTATGGCTACACCTTC. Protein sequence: CASTPQYGEGYGYTF.